This TCR beta chain was profiled in a study of blood T cell repertoires in COVID-19. Overall study context: There were acute and convalescent COVID-19 samples, and they came from the United States, Italy and Spain. Sources were T cells, B-cell-depleted T cells, or PBMCs; the material itself was cDNA or gDNA.

Per the authors' pipeline: It was from reference gene primer amplification that nucleated cell counts were estimated. TCRdb keeps only in-frame clones here, not all; method: immunoSEQ multiplex PCR. That table is the source of V, J and clone size, and D and trimming were worked out from the DNA. The sample records 250,000 to 300,000 clones, 80% to 90% being singletons. The TCR comes from a woman between 70 and 85 years old with acute or convalescent COVID-19. Sequencing was carried out using peripheral blood.

This CDR3 reads CASSPRVGGIEAFF. The CDR3 nucleotides read TGCGCCAGCAGCCCCCGGGTCGGAGGAATCGAAGCTTTCTTT. J is TRBJ1-1 and V is TRBV5-1; D is ambiguous. V lost 4 bases and J lost 8, with 18 bases in between. The germline V gene encodes CDR1 SGHRS and CDR2 YFSETQ. The CDR3 sequence is 14 residues long.